These 8 T cell receptor beta chains share one sample of origin, sequenced in a study of breast tumors, draining lymph nodes, adjacent tissues. Breast cancer patients provided tissue from their axillary draining lymph nodes. TCRdb re-analysed the multiplex PCR reads in MiXCR, keeping a single row per CDR3 protein. The sample records about 89,000 distinct CDR3 sequences, over 25% being singletons. The specimen was axillary lymph node tissue. The receptors originated from a female donor with breast cancer. Some clones in this sample may be carry-over from other donors' samples.

This clonotype was counted ten times or more. The chain combines TRBV7-2 with TRBJ1-5; D is unresolved. This CDR3 region has 14 residues. CDR1 and CDR2 from the germline V gene are SGHTA and FQGNSA. Trimming took 0 bases from V and 6 from J, leaving 9 bases between them. For the CDR3, the DNA is TGTGCCAGCAGCTTAGCCTGGGCTAGTCAGCCCCAGCATTTT. It specifies CASSLAWASQPQHF.

This clonotype was recorded at least ten times. The rearrangement joins TRBV30 to TRBJ1-4; no firm D call. This CDR3 spans 9 amino acids. Germline V gives CDR1 GTSNPN, CDR2 SVGIG (reference sequence). Trimming stripped 2 bases from V and 14 bases from J, with 6 bases between. The CDR3 loop reads CAWSRHLFF. Written as DNA, the CDR3 is TGTGCCTGGAGTCGACACCTGTTTTTT.

V usage is TRBV7-9 and J usage is TRBJ2-1; 9 bases match TRBD2. The CDR3 consists of 16 residues. With 5 bases clipped from V and 6 bases from J, the junction kept 11 bases outside the gene matches. CDR1 and CDR2 from the germline V gene are SEHNR and FQNEAQ (reference sequence). The CDR3 protein is CASSQEWAGGLNEQFF. DNA of the CDR3: TGTGCCAGCAGCCAAGAATGGGCGGGAGGGCTCAATGAGCAGTTCTTC.

In this sample, this clonotype turned up many times. The rearrangement uses TRBV7-2 and TRBJ1-4; D perhaps matches TRBD1 (6 bases). The CDR3 consists of 15 residues. The germline gives CDR1 SGHTA, CDR2 FQGNSA. With 1 base removed from V and 8 bases from J, the gap between germline ends came to 14 bases. The CDR3 region has the DNA TGTGCCAGCAGCTTAGTCGCAGGGGAGGGGGAAAAACTGTTTTTT. This gives the protein CASSLVAGEGEKLFF.

Ten or more counts support this clonotype. J is TRBJ2-7 and V is TRBV6-2 or TRBV6-3; D remains ambiguous. CDR1 and CDR2 from the germline V gene are MNHEY and SVGEGT. The CDR3 has 12 residues. Trimming shortened V by 6 bases and J by 2 bases, and 8 bases separated the two germline ends. CDR3 in DNA: TGTGCCAGCAGAACATATGCCTACGAGCAGTACTTC. Translating gives CASRTYAYEQYF.

The rearrangement uses TRBV7-9 and TRBJ2-7, with 7 bases that match TRBD2. From germline, CDR1 is SEHNR and CDR2 FQNEAQ (reference sequence). Losses at the gene ends were 11 bases for V and 5 bases for J; bases not matched to a gene: 18. This CDR3 contains 15 residues. The CDR3 coding sequence is TGTGCCTCCGAGAGGGCGGGAGTACATCCCCACGAGCAGTACTTC. Its translation is CASERAGVHPHEQYF. Using reference TRBV7-9 and TRBJ2-7 for the parts outside the CDR3, the full variable domain is DTGVSQNPRHKITKRGQNVTFRCDPISEHNRLYWYRQTLGQGPEFLTYFQNEAQLEKSRLLSDRFSAERPKGSFSTLEIQRTEQGDSAMYLCASERAGVHPHEQYFGPGTRLTVT.

The chain combines TRBV5-1 with TRBJ2-3; unclear D gene. The J call may be in error: the DNA end matches TRBJ1-5 better. The CDR3 contains 14 residues. Germline lookup yields CDR1 SGHRS and CDR2 YFSETQ. DNA for the CDR3: TGCGCCAGCAGCTTGGGTAGTGGCACAGATACGCAGCATTTT. This gives the protein CASSLGSGTDTQHF.

The genes are TRBV10-3 and TRBJ2-7; 9 bases are shared with TRBD1. The CDR3 spans 17 residues. Trimming at V came to 2 bases and at J to 0 bases, leaving 8 bases not matched to a gene. Germline values: CDR1 ENHRY, CDR2 SYGVKD. CDR3 sequence reads: CAISEPGQGTSSYEQYF. In DNA form, the CDR3 reads TGTGCCATCAGTGAGCCGGGACAGGGAACGAGCTCCTACGAGCAGTACTTC.